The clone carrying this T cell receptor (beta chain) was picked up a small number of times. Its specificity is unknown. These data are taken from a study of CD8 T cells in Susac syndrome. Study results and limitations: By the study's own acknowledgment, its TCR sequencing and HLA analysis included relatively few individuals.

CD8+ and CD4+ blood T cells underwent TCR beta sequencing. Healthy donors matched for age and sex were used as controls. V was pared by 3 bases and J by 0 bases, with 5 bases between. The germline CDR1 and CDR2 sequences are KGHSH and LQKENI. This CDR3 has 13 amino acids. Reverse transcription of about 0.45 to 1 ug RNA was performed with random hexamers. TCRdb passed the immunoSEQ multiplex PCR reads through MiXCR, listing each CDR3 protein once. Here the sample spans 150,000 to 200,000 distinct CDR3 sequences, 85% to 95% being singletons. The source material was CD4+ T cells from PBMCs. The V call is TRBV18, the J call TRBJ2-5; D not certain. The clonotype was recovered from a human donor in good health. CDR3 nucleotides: TGTGCCAGCTCACCTGGGGACCAAGAGACCCAGTACTTC. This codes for CASSPGDQETQYF.